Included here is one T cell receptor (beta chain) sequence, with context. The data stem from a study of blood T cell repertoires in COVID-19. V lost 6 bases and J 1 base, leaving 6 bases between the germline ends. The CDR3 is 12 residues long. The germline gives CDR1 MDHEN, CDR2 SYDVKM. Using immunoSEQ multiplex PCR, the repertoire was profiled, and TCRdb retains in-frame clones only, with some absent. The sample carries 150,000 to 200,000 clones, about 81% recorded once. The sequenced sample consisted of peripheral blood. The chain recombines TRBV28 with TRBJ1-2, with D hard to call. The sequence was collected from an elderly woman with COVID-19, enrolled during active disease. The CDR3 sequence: CASSPLNYGYTF. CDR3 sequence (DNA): TGTGCCAGCAGCCCTCTTAACTATGGCTACACCTTC.